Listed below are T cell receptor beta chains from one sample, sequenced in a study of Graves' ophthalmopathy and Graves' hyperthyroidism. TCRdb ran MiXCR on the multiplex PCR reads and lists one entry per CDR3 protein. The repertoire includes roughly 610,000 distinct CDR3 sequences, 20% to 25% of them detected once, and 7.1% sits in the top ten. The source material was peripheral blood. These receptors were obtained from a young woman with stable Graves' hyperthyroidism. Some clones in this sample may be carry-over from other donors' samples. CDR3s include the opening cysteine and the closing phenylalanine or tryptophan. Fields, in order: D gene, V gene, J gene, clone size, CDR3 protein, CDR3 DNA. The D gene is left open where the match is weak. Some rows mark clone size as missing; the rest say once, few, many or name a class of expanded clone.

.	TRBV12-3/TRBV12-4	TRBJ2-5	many	CASTESTGQETQYF	TGTGCCAGCACCGAATCCACCGGCCAAGAGACCCAGTACTTC
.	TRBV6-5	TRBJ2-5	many	CASSYTGGGFRETQYF	TGTGCCAGCAGTTACACGGGCGGCGGCTTTAGAGAGACCCAGTACTTC
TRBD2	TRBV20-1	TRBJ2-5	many	CSARSPSGDQETQYF	TGCAGTGCTAGAAGCCCTAGCGGGGACCAAGAGACCCAGTACTTC
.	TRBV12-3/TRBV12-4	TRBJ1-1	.	CASRPRRVNAEAFF	TGTGCCAGCAGGCCTCGGAGGGTGAACGCTGAAGCTTTCTTT
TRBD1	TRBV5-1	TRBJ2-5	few	CASSLLRDRGRETQYF	TGCGCCAGCAGCTTGCTCCGGGACAGGGGGCGAGAGACCCAGTACTTC
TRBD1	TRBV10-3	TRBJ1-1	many	CAISSGTENTEAFF	TGTGCCATCAGTTCCGGGACAGAAAACACTGAAGCTTTCTTT
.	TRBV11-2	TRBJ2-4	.	CASSFLIAENIQYF	TGTGCCAGCAGCTTTTTAATAGCGGAAAACATTCAGTACTTC
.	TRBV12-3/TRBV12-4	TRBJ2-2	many	CASSLIGPKNTGELFF	TGTGCCAGCAGTTTAATAGGGCCGAAAAACACCGGGGAGCTGTTTTTT
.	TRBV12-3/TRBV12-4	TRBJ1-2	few	CASSLGQGLDDGYTF	TGTGCCAGCAGTTTAGGCCAGGGACTAGACGATGGCTACACCTTC
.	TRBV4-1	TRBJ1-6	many	CASSHRPGIYNSPLHF	TGCGCCAGCAGCCACAGACCCGGGATCTATAATTCACCCCTCCACTTT
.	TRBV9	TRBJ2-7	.	CASSVGEGSPSYEQYF	TGTGCCAGCAGCGTAGGAGAGGGCAGCCCCTCCTACGAGCAGTACTTC
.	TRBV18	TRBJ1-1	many	CASSRSQNTEAFF	TGTGCCAGCTCACGGTCCCAGAACACTGAAGCTTTCTTT
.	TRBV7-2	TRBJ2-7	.	CASSLKGVQYF	TGTGCCAGCAGCTTAAAAGGGGTGCAGTACTTC
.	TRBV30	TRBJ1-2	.	CAWSEARWFGYTF	TGTGCCTGGAGTGAGGCCAGGTGGTTTGGCTACACCTTC
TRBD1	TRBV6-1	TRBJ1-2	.	CASSEDRDRGWGYTF	TGTGCCAGCAGCGAAGACCGGGACAGGGGCTGGGGCTACACCTTC
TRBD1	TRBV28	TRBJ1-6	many	CASTPDRGRYSPLHF	TGTGCCAGCACCCCAGACAGGGGGAGGTATTCACCCCTCCACTTT
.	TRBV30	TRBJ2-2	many	CAWKGQPNTGELFF	TGTGCCTGGAAGGGGCAGCCCAACACCGGGGAGCTGTTTTTT
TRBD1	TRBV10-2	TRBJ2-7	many	CASSPDRGRTYEQYF	TGCGCCAGCAGTCCAGACAGGGGACGGACCTACGAGCAGTACTTC
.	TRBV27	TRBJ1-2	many	CASSPAPRRYGYTF	TGTGCCAGCAGCCCGGCCCCCAGACGATATGGCTACACCTTC
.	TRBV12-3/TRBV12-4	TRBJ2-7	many	CASSLAYGRDEQYF	TGTGCCAGCAGTTTAGCGTACGGCCGGGACGAGCAGTACTTC
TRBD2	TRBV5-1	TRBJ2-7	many	CASSLTSGHLYEQYF	TGCGCCAGCAGCCTGACTAGCGGACACCTCTACGAGCAGTACTTC
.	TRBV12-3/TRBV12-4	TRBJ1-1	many	CASSLGERYTEAFF	TGTGCCAGCAGTTTGGGAGAGCGCTACACTGAAGCTTTCTTT
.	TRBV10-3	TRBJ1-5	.	CAISDDSNQPQHF	TGTGCCATCAGCGACGATAGCAATCAGCCCCAGCATTTT
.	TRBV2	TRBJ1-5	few	CASRDTGYGNQPQHF	TGTGCCAGCAGGGATACAGGGTATGGCAATCAGCCCCAGCATTTT
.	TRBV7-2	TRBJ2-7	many	CASSLRGNYEQYF	TGTGCCAGCAGCTTACGGGGGAACTACGAGCAGTACTTC
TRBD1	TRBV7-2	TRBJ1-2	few	CASSPRQGYGGYTF	TGTGCCAGCAGCCCCAGACAGGGGTACGGGGGCTACACCTTC
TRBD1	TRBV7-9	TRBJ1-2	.	CASSRGTGGGYGYTF	TGTGCCAGCAGCCGTGGGACAGGGGGCGGCTATGGCTACACCTTC
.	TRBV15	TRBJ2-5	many	CATSRDRSFAETQYF	TGTGCCACCAGCAGAGATAGATCGTTCGCAGAGACCCAGTACTTC
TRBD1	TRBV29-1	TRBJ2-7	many	CSVARGTGGDREQYF	TGCAGCGTTGCCCGTGGGACAGGGGGGGACCGGGAGCAGTACTTC
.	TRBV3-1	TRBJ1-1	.	CASSPSRGGNTEAFF	TGTGCCAGCAGCCCCAGCAGGGGCGGGAACACTGAAGCTTTCTTT
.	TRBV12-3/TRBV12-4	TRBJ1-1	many	CASSLTTGSTEAFF	TGTGCCAGCAGTTTAACCACGGGTAGCACTGAAGCTTTCTTT
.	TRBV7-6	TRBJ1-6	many	CASSLGVSPLHF	TGTGCCAGCAGCTTAGGGGTTTCACCCCTCCACTTT
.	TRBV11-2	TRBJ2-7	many	CASSSGTSSSNEQYF	TGTGCCAGCAGCTCCGGGACTTCCTCATCCAACGAGCAGTACTTC
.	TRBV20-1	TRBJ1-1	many	CSAPTRAATEAFF	TGCAGTGCCCCAACCAGGGCTGCCACTGAAGCTTTCTTT
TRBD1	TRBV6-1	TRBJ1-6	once	CASTVQGKRTYNSPLHF	TGTGCCAGCACTGTACAGGGGAAGAGAACCTATAATTCACCCCTCCACTTT
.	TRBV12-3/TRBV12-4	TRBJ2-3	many	CASRLGGGGTQYF	TGTGCCAGCAGGTTAGGTGGAGGGGGTACGCAGTATTTT
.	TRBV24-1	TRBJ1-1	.	CATSDPRVGTEAFF	TGTGCCACCAGTGATCCCAGGGTGGGCACTGAAGCTTTCTTT
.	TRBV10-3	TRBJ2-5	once	CAIRRTTGMDQETQYF	TGTGCCATCAGGAGAACAACCGGAATGGACCAAGAGACCCAGTACTTC
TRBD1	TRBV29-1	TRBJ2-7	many	CSVAALNRGSYEQYF	TGCAGCGTCGCCGCTCTTAACAGGGGATCCTACGAGCAGTACTTC
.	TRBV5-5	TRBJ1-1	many	CASSLWGGQEAFF	TGTGCCAGCAGCTTGTGGGGGGGGCAGGAAGCTTTCTTT
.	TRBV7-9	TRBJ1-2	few	CASSNRRGFGGGYTF	TGTGCCAGCAGCAATCGAAGGGGTTTCGGTGGTGGCTACACCTTC
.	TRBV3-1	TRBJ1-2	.	CASSRRGKYGYTF	TGTGCCAGCAGCCGGAGGGGAAAGTATGGCTACACCTTC
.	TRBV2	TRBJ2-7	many	CASSGYEQYF	TGTGCCAGCTCCGGTTACGAGCAGTACTTC
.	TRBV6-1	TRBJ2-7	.	CASSLWSGQTYEQYF	TGTGCCAGCAGCCTATGGAGCGGCCAGACCTACGAGCAGTACTTC
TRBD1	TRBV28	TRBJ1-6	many	CASSLLDRVNSPLHF	TGTGCCAGCAGTTTATTGGACAGGGTGAATTCACCCCTCCACTTT
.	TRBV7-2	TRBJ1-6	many	CASSFIGADNSPLHF	TGTGCCAGCAGCTTTATAGGGGCGGATAATTCACCCCTCCACTTT
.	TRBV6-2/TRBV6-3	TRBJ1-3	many	CASSYADRLPPSGNTIYF	TGTGCCAGCAGTTACGCGGACAGACTTCCCCCCTCTGGAAACACCATATATTTT
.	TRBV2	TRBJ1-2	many	CASSGDPGNYGYTF	TGTGCCAGCAGCGGGGACCCGGGGAACTATGGCTACACCTTC